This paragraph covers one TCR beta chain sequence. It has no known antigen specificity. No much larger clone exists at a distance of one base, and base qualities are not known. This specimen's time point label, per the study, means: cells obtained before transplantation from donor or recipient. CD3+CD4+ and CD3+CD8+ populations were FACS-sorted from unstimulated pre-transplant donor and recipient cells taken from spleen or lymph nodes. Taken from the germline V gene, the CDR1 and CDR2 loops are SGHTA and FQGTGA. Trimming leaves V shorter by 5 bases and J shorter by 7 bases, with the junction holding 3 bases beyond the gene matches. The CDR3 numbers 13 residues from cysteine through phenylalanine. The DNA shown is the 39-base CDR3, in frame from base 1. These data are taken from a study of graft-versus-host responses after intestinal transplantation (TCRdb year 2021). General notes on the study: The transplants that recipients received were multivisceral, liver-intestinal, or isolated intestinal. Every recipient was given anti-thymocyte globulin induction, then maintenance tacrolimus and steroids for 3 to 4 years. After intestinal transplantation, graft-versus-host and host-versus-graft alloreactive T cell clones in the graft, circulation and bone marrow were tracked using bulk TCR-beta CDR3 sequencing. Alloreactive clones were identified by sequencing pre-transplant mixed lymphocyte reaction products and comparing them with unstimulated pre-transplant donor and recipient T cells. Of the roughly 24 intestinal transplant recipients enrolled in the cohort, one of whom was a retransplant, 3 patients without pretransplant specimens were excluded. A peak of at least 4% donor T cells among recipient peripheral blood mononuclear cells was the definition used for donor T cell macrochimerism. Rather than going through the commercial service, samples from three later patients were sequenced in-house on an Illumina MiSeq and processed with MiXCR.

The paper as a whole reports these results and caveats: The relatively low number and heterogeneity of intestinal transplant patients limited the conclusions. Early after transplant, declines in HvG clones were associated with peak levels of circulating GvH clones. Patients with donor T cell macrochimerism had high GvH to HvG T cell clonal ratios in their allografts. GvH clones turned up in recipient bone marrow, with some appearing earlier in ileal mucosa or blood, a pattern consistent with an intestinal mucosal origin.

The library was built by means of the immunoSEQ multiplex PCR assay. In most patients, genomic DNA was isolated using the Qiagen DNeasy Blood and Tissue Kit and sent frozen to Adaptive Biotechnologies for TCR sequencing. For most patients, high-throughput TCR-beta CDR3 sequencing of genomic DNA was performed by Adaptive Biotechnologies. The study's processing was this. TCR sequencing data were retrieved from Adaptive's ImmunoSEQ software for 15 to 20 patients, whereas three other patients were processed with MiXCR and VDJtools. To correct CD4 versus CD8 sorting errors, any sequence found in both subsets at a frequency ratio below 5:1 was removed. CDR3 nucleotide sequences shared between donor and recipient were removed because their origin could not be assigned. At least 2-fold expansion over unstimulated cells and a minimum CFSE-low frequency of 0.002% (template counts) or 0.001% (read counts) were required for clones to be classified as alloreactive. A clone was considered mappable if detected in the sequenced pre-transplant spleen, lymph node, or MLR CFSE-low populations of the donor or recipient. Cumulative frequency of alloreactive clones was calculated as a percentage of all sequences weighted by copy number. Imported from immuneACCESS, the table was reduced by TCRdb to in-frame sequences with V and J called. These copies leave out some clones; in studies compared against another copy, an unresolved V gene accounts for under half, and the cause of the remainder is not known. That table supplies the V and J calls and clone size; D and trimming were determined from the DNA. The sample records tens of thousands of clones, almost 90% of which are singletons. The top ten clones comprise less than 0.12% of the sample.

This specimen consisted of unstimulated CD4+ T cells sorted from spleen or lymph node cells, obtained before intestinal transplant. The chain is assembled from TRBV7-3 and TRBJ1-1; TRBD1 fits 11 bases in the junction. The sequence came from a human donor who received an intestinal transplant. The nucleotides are TGTGCCAGCAGCCGGACAGGGGGCTTTGAAGCTTTCTTT. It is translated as CASSRTGGFEAFF.